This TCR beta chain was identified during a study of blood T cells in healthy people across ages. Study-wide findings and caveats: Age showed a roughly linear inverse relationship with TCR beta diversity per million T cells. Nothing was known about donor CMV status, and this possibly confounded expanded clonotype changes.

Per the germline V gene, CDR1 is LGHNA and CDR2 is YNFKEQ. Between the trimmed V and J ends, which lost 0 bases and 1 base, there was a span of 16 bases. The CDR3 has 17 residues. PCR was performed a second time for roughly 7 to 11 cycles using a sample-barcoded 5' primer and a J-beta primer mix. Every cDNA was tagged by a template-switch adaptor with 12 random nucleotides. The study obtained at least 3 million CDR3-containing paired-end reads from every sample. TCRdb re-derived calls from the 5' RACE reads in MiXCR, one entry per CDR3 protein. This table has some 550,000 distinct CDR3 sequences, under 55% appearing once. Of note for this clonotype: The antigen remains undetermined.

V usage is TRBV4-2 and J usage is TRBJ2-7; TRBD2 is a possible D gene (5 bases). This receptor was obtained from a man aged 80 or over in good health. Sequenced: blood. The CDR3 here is CASSQDFLGSGSYEQYF. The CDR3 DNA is TGTGCCAGCAGCCAAGATTTTCTGGGGAGCGGATCCTACGAGCAGTACTTC.